Described below is a single T cell receptor beta chain sequence and its context. Its antigen is as yet unknown. This CDR3 contains 14 residues. The germline V gene has CDR1 LNHDA and CDR2 SQIVND (reference sequence). V was cut by 8 bases and J by 4 bases, with 14 bases left in between. Only in-frame clones appear in the TCRdb table, and some are missing; sequencing was by immunoSEQ multiplex PCR. Of approximately 160,000 clones detected, roughly 91% appear once; the ten largest clones hold more than 2.5%. The data were taken from a study of cytomegalovirus exposure and HLA in healthy donors. The study, taken as a whole, reports: For most TCR sequences rarity was the rule, although some public TCRs occurred in many donors. Confirmation in vitro established that a few CMV-associated chains were specific for CMV antigens. Researchers catalogued 150 or so TCR beta chains as cytomegalovirus-associated. The classifier reportedly diagnosed cytomegalovirus status with high specificity and sensitivity.

This chain uses TRBV19 with TRBJ2-2; weak D call: TRBD1 (5 bases). The TCR comes from a woman aged 18-30 years in good health and CMV-seropositive. The sample taken for sequencing was PBMCs. This CDR3 reads CASFVQGVTGELFF. CDR3 DNA: TGTGCCAGTTTTGTGCAGGGCGTCACCGGGGAGCTGTTTTTT.